This entry lists 13 T cell receptor beta chains sequenced from one sample in a study of blood T cell repertoires in COVID-19. The data were produced by immunoSEQ multiplex PCR, yet TCRdb's version contains in-frame clones alone and is incomplete. Here the sample spans approximately 390,000 clones, nearly 90% being singletons. The source material was peripheral blood. The receptors originated from a man aged 18 to 29 with active or convalescent COVID-19.

This chain uses TRBV5-1 with TRBJ1-1; D not certain. Deletions cut 4 bases from V and 8 bases from J, with 24 bases between. The CDR3 is 16 residues long. Germline CDR1 SGHRS, CDR2 YFSETQ. CDR3 amino acids: CASSPVVGAVEKEAFF. For the CDR3, the DNA is TGCGCCAGCAGCCCCGTAGTTGGAGCGGTCGAAAAAGAAGCTTTCTTT.

The V and J genes are TRBV25-1 and TRBJ1-1; D is uncertain. CDR3 length: 13 amino acids. The germline V gene encodes CDR1 MGHDK and CDR2 SYGVNS. Trimming took off 1 base at V and 10 bases at J, with 13 bases between the two ends. DNA of the CDR3: TGTGCCAGCAGTGAATGGGTGGGCAGGTCAGCTTTCTTT. Translating gives CASSEWVGRSAFF.

This clone appeared a few times. The chain couples TRBV25-1 to TRBJ1-2; D unclear. Trimming removed 0 bases at V and 6 bases at J, with 5 bases between. The CDR3 length is 12 residues. Germline CDR1 and CDR2: MGHDK and SYGVNS. The CDR3 DNA reads TGTGCCAGCAGTGAATACGGGGATGGCTACACCTTC. It yields the protein CASSEYGDGYTF.

This chain links TRBV11-2 with TRBJ1-1; a weak D match, TRBD1 (5 bases). In germline, CDR1 is SGHAT, CDR2 FQNNGV. V was pared by 1 base and J by 5 bases, with 8 bases between. The CDR3 length is 13 residues. The CDR3 nucleotides are TGTGCCAGCAGCTTAGCAGGGCCAACTGAAGCTTTCTTT. This encodes CASSLAGPTEAFF.

V gene TRBV19 combines with J gene TRBJ1-6, with 7 bases lining up with TRBD1. Trimming cost V 5 bases and J 7 bases; bases outside gene matches: 14. Germline lookup yields CDR1 LNHDA and CDR2 SQIVND (reference sequence). The CDR3 contains 17 residues. For the CDR3, the DNA is TGTGCCAGTAGTGTTACCAGTATCGGGACAGTAAATTCACCCCTCCACTTT. Amino acid sequence: CASSVTSIGTVNSPLHF.

CDR3: CASSYSRSRHGTEAFF. The CDR3 DNA is TGTGCCAGCAGTTACTCGAGATCGAGACATGGGACTGAAGCTTTCTTT. The rearrangement uses TRBV6-5 and TRBJ1-1; no firm D call. In germline, CDR1 is MNHEY, CDR2 SVGAGI. The CDR3 is made up of 16 amino acids. The V end was cut by 0 bases, the J end by 5 bases, with 16 bases between.

The chain employs TRBV5-1 and TRBJ2-1; 9 bases align to TRBD2. Looked up from germline, CDR1 is SGHRS and CDR2 is YFSETQ. The CDR3 contains 16 residues. Trimming at V came to 0 bases and at J to 0 bases, leaving 1 base not matched to a gene. The CDR3 sequence: CASSLGGGASYNEQFF. The CDR3 DNA reads as TGCGCCAGCAGCTTGGGCGGGGGGGCCTCCTACAATGAGCAGTTCTTC.

This chain connects TRBV2 to TRBJ1-5; perhaps TRBD1 as D (6 bases). Trimming stripped 5 bases from V and 6 bases from J, with 14 bases between. The CDR3 has 14 residues. Germline V CDR1 and CDR2: SNHLY, FYNNEI. CDR3 coding DNA: TGTGCCAGCAGTACGGACAGTGTGGGTCAGCCCCAGCATTTT. Translation: CASSTDSVGQPQHF.

V is TRBV7-9 and J is TRBJ2-7, with 8 bases aligning to TRBD1. V trimming: 7 bases; J trimming: 0 bases; junction bases outside the gene matches: 11. The germline V gene encodes CDR1 SEHNR and CDR2 FQNEAQ (reference sequence). The CDR3 runs 16 residues. CDR3 protein: CASMQGASGGSYEQYF. The DNA for the CDR3 is TGTGCCAGCATGCAGGGGGCGTCCGGTGGCTCCTACGAGCAGTACTTC.

This rearrangement joins TRBV11-3 to TRBJ2-2, with a tentative D call TRBD2 (6 bases). The CDR3 totals 14 residues. Germline CDR1 is SGHNT and CDR2 is YENEEA. V was trimmed by 6 bases and J by 2 bases, leaving 10 bases between them. CDR3: CASSSTRNTGELFF. The CDR3 coding sequence is TGTGCCAGCAGTTCGACTAGAAACACCGGGGAGCTGTTTTTT.

The genes are TRBV7-9 and TRBJ1-5; 8 bases match TRBD1. Germline values: CDR1 SEHNR, CDR2 FQNEAQ (reference sequence). The ends lost 1 base at V and 6 bases at J; junction bases unmatched: 5. This CDR3 has 15 residues. The CDR3 spells CASSLDGQGGQPQHF. The CDR3 region has the DNA TGTGCCAGCAGCTTAGATGGACAGGGCGGTCAGCCCCAGCATTTT. The full variable domain, rest sourced from reference TRBV7-9 and TRBJ1-5, is DTGVSQNPRHKITKRGQNVTFRCDPISEHNRLYWYRQTLGQGPEFLTYFQNEAQLEKSRLLSDRFSAERPKGSFSTLEIQRTEQGDSAMYLCASSLDGQGGQPQHFGDGTRLSIL.

The gene calls are TRBV27 and TRBJ2-3; 9 positions agree with TRBD2. The CDR3 has 19 amino acids. V trimming: 1 base; J trimming: 0 bases; junction bases outside the gene matches: 11. Germline CDR1 reads MNHEY; CDR2 reads SMNVEV (reference sequence). The CDR3 here is CASSLYASGKDGSTDTQYF. As DNA, the CDR3 is TGTGCCAGCAGTTTATATGCTAGCGGGAAGGATGGGAGCACAGATACGCAGTATTTT.

The CDR3 protein is CASSSGTSGGPSYEQYF. CDR3 bases: TGTGCCAGCAGTTCCGGGACTAGCGGGGGGCCCTCCTACGAGCAGTACTTC. The chain uses TRBV28 and TRBJ2-7, with 15 bases matching TRBD2. Trimming cost V 4 bases and J 0 bases; bases outside gene matches: 4. Germline lookup yields CDR1 MDHEN and CDR2 SYDVKM. CDR3 length: 17 residues.